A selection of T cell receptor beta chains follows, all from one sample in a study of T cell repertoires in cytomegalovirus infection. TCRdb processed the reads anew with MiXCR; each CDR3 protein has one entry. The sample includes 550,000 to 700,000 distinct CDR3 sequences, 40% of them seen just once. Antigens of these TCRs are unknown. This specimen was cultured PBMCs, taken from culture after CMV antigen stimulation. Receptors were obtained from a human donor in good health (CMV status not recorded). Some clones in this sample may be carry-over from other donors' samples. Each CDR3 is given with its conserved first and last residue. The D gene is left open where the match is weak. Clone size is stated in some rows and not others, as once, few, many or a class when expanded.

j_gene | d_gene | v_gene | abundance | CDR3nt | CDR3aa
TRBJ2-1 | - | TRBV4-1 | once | TGCGCCAGCAGCCCAAGGCCCTTGAGCGGACTCGGGAATGAGCAGTTCTTC | CASSPRPLSGLGNEQFF
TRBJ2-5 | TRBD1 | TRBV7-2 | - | TGTGCCAGCAGCAAGGACAGGGGGATTGAGACCCAGTACTTC | CASSKDRGIETQYF
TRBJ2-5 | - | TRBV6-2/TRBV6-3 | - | TGTGCCAGCAGTTACTCGGAGAGAAGACCGTACCAAGAGACCCAGTACTTC | CASSYSERRPYQETQYF
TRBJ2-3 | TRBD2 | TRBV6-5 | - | TGTGCCAGCAGTCTCCGGACTAGCGGGAAAAGCACAGATACGCAGTATTTT | CASSLRTSGKSTDTQYF
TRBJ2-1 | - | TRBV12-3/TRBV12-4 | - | TGTGCCAGCAGTTTGTGGGACCGGTCCTACAATGAGCAGTTCTTC | CASSLWDRSYNEQFF
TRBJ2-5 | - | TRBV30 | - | TGTGCCTGGAGTGTGCAAGAGACCCAGTACTTC | CAWSVQETQYF
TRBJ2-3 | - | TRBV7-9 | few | TGTGCCAGCAGCTTACAGGGGAACACAGATACGCAGTATTTT | CASSLQGNTDTQYF
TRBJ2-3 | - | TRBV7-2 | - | TGTGCCAGCAGCAGTTTATGTGACAGAAAAGACACAGATACGCAGTATTTT | CASSSLCDRKDTDTQYF
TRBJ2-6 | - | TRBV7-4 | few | TGTGCCAGCAGTCGTTCCACTGGGGCCAACGTCCTGACTTTC | CASSRSTGANVLTF
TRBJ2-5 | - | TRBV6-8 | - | TGTGCCAGCAGTTACACGGGGGAGACCCAGTACTTC | CASSYTGETQYF
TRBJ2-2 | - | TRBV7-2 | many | TGTGCCAGCAGCTTATCTGGCGGGGAGCTGTTTTTT | CASSLSGGELFF
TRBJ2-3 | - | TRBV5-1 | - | TGCGCCAGCAGCGCACGGGGGGCTACTAGCACAGATACGCAGTATTTT | CASSARGATSTDTQYF
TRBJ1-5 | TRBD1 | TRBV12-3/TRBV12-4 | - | TGTGCCAGCAGTCCGCAGGGACAGTACAATCAGCCCCAGCATTTT | CASSPQGQYNQPQHF
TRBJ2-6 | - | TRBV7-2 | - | TGTGCCAGCAGGCGCGAGCTCTCTGGGGCCAACGTCCTGACTTTC | CASRRELSGANVLTF
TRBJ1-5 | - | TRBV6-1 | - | TGTGCCAGCAGTGGTGTGGGTCAGCCCCAGCATTTT | CASSGVGQPQHF
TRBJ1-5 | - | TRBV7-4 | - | TGTGCCAGCAGCGCGCCAACACTCAGGGTTGGGACCTTCAATCAGCCCCAGCATTTT | CASSAPTLRVGTFNQPQHF
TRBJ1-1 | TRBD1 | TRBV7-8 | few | TGTGCCTTTCAGGGGGGGACTGAAGCTTTCTTT | CAFQGGTEAFF
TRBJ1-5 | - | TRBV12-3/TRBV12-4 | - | TGTGCCAGCAGTTTAGGGCCAGGCGAAAATCAGCCCCAGCATTTT | CASSLGPGENQPQHF